This TCR beta chain emerged from a study of regulatory T cells in long-lasting Graves disease. The CDR3 has 17 amino acids. Germline V CDR1 and CDR2: LGHDT, YNNKEL (reference sequence). With V trimmed by 0 bases and J by 6 bases, 5 bases remained unmatched. For TCR beta, libraries came from iRepertoire HTBI primers and Arm-PCR of CDR3 regions. From the multiplex PCR reads, TCRdb called clonotypes with MiXCR, one entry per CDR3 protein. The data hold over 500,000 distinct CDR3 sequences, with about 16% observed a single time. Study-wide results and limits: New patients shared 970 or so public clonotypes, and persistent patients shared more, with about 2,500. Persistent disease favored TRBV28, TRBJ1-2 and TRBJ2-5. Persistent Graves' disease cases displayed lower TCR diversity than newly diagnosed ones.

Time point: newly diagnosed GD, antithyroid drugs for less than 3 months. PBMC RNA served as the TCR library source. For this clonotype: Its specificity is not known.

These records were also assigned to another study, of T cells in Graves' hyperthyroidism and ophthalmopathy. As that report states: Ophthalmopathy was told apart from stable hyperthyroidism by a 13 V-J model.

The receptor was derived from a man younger than 35 with Graves disease. The source material was peripheral blood mononuclear cells (PBMCs), sampled at new diagnosis, from a patient treated with antithyroid drugs. V gene TRBV3-1 combines with J gene TRBJ2-1, with 13 bases fitting TRBD2. CDR3 sequence (DNA): TGTGCCAGCAGCCAAGAACTAGCGGGAGGGCCAGGCAATGAGCAGTTCTTC. Protein product: CASSQELAGGPGNEQFF.